This is a list of T cell receptor beta chains from one sample in a study of cytomegalovirus exposure and HLA in healthy donors. Sequenced by immunoSEQ multiplex PCR; TCRdb stores in-frame clones only, minus some. The table records 75,000 to 100,000 clones, approximately 72% of them present only once. Input material: PBMCs. Receptors were obtained from a female donor in good health and CMV-seropositive. Both conserved end residues are part of each CDR3. The D gene is left open where the match is weak. For some rows the clone size is stated as once, few or many, or as a class when expanded; others skip it.

J	V	size	D	length	DNA	CDR3
TRBJ2-5	TRBV4-1	once	TRBD1	15	TGCGCCAGCAGCCAAGCCTCCCCGGGAAGGGGACAGCAGTACTTC	CASSQASPGRGQQYF
TRBJ1-2	TRBV6-5	-	-	16	TGTGCCAGCAGTTACTCGAACCCCAGGGGCGGCTATGGCTACACCTTC	CASSYSNPRGGYGYTF
TRBJ1-2	TRBV6-5	-	-	14	TGTGCCAGCAGCCCATATCAGGGGTTGTATGGCTACACCTTC	CASSPYQGLYGYTF
TRBJ1-2	TRBV28	-	TRBD1	15	TGTGCCAGCAGTTCCCCCGGGGACAGAGACTATGGCTACACCTTC	CASSSPGDRDYGYTF
TRBJ2-1	TRBV7-3	-	-	15	TGTGCCAGCAGCTTCGGGTCGGCTTCCTACAATGAGCAGTTCTTC	CASSFGSASYNEQFF
TRBJ1-3	TRBV6-8	-	TRBD1	21	TGTGCCAGCAGTTACCACGAGGACAGGGAATCGTCGGGGGAATCTGGAAACACCATATATTTT	CASSYHEDRESSGESGNTIYF
TRBJ2-3	TRBV7-3	-	TRBD1	14	TGTGCCAGCAGCAGAAACAGGGGGGACGATACGCAGTATTTT	CASSRNRGDDTQYF
TRBJ2-3	TRBV29-1	-	TRBD1	15	TGCAGCGTTGCCGGGACAGGGAGTTTCACAGATACGCAGTATTTT	CSVAGTGSFTDTQYF
TRBJ1-1	TRBV18	-	-	13	TGTGCCAGCTCACCCGACGGGGGCACTGAAGCTTTCTTT	CASSPDGGTEAFF
TRBJ2-3	TRBV7-2	-	TRBD1	17	TGTGCCAGCAGCTCGGGGACAGGAGGGATTAACACAGATACGCAGTATTTT	CASSSGTGGINTDTQYF
TRBJ1-4	TRBV6-1	-	-	16	TGTGCCAGCAGTGAAGCGCCAGGGGTCGGGAATGAAAAACTGTTTTTT	CASSEAPGVGNEKLFF
TRBJ1-2	TRBV5-1	-	TRBD1	14	TGCGCCAGCAGCGCCCAGACAGGGACTGGCGGCTACACCTTC	CASSAQTGTGGYTF
TRBJ1-5	TRBV28	-	-	22	TGTGCCAGCAGCCTACACAGAAGGGGGGGCGGACCGACCCAATATAGCAATCAGCCCCAGCATTTT	CASSLHRRGGGPTQYSNQPQHF
TRBJ2-1	TRBV9	once	TRBD1	14	TGTGCCAGCAGCCCCACAGGGGGCTACAATGAGCAGTTCTTC	CASSPTGGYNEQFF
TRBJ2-3	TRBV9	once	TRBD1	14	TGTGCCAGCAGCGAGACAGGGTGGGTAGATACGCAGTATTTT	CASSETGWVDTQYF
TRBJ2-1	TRBV6-5	-	-	14	TGTGCCAGCAGCCCTAGATCAACGTTCAATGAGCAGTTCTTC	CASSPRSTFNEQFF
TRBJ2-2	TRBV9	-	TRBD1	16	TGTGCCAGCACCATCCAGGGGGACAGGGCCACCGGGGAGCTGTTTTTT	CASTIQGDRATGELFF
TRBJ2-7	TRBV15	once	-	15	TGTGCCACCAGCAGCGGAGTCCCCCTCGCCTACGAGCAGTACTTC	CATSSGVPLAYEQYF
TRBJ2-1	TRBV16	few	-	13	TGTGCCAGCAGCAACAGCCCGGACAATGAGCAGTTCTTC	CASSNSPDNEQFF
TRBJ1-1	TRBV7-9	-	-	12	TGTGCCAGCAGCTTCATGAACACTGAAGCTTTCTTT	CASSFMNTEAFF
TRBJ1-1	TRBV9	-	TRBD1	14	TGTGCCAGCACCGCTGGACAGGGTGGCACTGAAGCTTTCTTT	CASTAGQGGTEAFF
TRBJ2-7	TRBV29-1	-	TRBD1	14	TGCAGCGTGGTCGTTGGGTTGACAGGGAACGAGCAGTACTTC	CSVVVGLTGNEQYF
TRBJ2-7	TRBV7-2	-	-	14	TGTGCCAGCAGTTCACGCCGGGTTCCTCACGAGCAGTACTTC	CASSSRRVPHEQYF
TRBJ1-4	TRBV5-6	few	TRBD1	14	TGTGCCAGCAGCTTTCAGGGGGCGGGTGAAAAACTGTTTTTT	CASSFQGAGEKLFF
TRBJ1-1	TRBV9	-	-	14	TGTGCCAGCAGCACACAACAAGGGGACACTGAAGCTTTCTTT	CASSTQQGDTEAFF
TRBJ2-7	TRBV5-4	-	TRBD2	17	TGTGCCAGCAGCTTTGGGGGGACTAGCGGGGGTCCTAGGGAGCAGTACTTC	CASSFGGTSGGPREQYF
TRBJ2-3	TRBV29-1	-	-	12	TGCAGCGTTGAAAGGGGAACAGATACGCAGTATTTT	CSVERGTDTQYF